This T cell receptor beta chain was obtained from a study of blood T cell repertoires in COVID-19. Study summary: From the United States, Italy and Spain came samples of acute and convalescent COVID-19. Sources were T cells, B-cell-depleted T cells, or PBMCs; the material itself was cDNA or gDNA.

In the original workflow: Scientists estimated how many nucleated cells there were by amplifying reference gene primers. This table comes from immunoSEQ multiplex PCR, and its TCRdb copy is limited to in-frame clones, with some not included. V and J calls and clone size are copied from that table; D and trimming were computed from the DNA. Altogether approximately 130,000 clones are present, approximately 83% being singletons, with the ten largest covering 15% to 20%. The sample consisted of peripheral blood. The sequence was obtained from a woman in her forties or fifties who had recovered from COVID-19.

CDR3 in amino acids: CASSERGEGRQFF. CDR3 bases: TGTGCCAGCAGTGAAAGGGGGGAGGGCCGCCAGTTCTTC. The V call is TRBV2, the J call TRBJ2-1, with a tentative D call TRBD2 (7 bases). The CDR3 contains 13 residues. Germline loops: CDR1 SNHLY, CDR2 FYNNEI. V lost 2 bases and J lost 13, with 15 bases in between. Combining the CDR3 with reference TRBV2 and TRBJ2-1 gives the whole variable domain EPEVTQTPSHQVTQMGQEVILRCVPISNHLYFYWYRQILGQKVEFLVSFYNNEISEKSEIFDDQFSVERPDGSNFTLKIRSTKLEDSAMYFCASSERGEGRQFFGPGTRLTVL.